What follows are 22 T cell receptor beta chains derived from one specimen sequenced in a study of blood T cell repertoires in COVID-19 (dated by TCRdb to the early 2020s). The library was produced with the immunoSEQ multiplex PCR assay. Imported from immuneACCESS, the table was reduced by TCRdb to in-frame sequences with V and J called. These copies leave out some clones; in studies compared against another copy, an unresolved V gene accounts for under half, and the cause of the remainder is not known. The sample profile shows 140,000 to 150,000 clones; 85% to 90% of them were found once. The ten largest clonotypes hold approximately 3% of the sample. Material: peripheral blood. These receptor sequences come from a woman aged 60 to 75 with active COVID-19.

This rearrangement joins TRBV18 to TRBJ2-7; 10 nucleotides align to TRBD2. This CDR3 comprises 17 residues. Germline lookup yields CDR1 KGHSH and CDR2 LQKENI. J lost 5 bases, V lost 3 bases, and 13 bases had no gene match. CDR3 DNA sequence: TGTGCCAGCTCACCCTTGTCTAGCGGGAGTTCAGACCACGAGCAGTACTTC. This encodes CASSPLSSGSSDHEQYF.

The chain carries TRBV4-2 and TRBJ1-4; a possible D gene is TRBD1 (6 bases). CDR3 length equals 15 residues. Germline-derived CDR1 and CDR2 are LGHNA and YNFKEQ. Trimming left V 4 bases short and J 5 bases short, with 14 bases between. The CDR3 bases are TGTGCCAGCAGCCGAGAACAGGGTATCAATGAAAAACTGTTTTTT. It encodes CASSREQGINEKLFF.

The J gene is TRBJ1-5, the V gene TRBV7-2; TRBD1 agrees at 7 bases. The V segment lost 5 bases and the J segment 4 bases; nucleotides outside the gene matches: 8. Looked up from germline, CDR1 is SGHTA and CDR2 is FQGNSA. The CDR3 consists of 15 residues. The CDR3 spells CASSLWDRENQPQHF. The CDR3 DNA reads as TGTGCCAGCAGCCTATGGGACAGAGAAAATCAGCCCCAGCATTTT.

The J gene is TRBJ2-3, the V gene TRBV18; 7 bases are a match to TRBD1. CDR3 size: 16 residues. CDR1 is KGHSH and CDR2 is LQKENI in the germline V gene. Trimming cost V 4 bases and J 0 bases; bases outside gene matches: 7. CDR3 protein: CASSHQGQTSTDTQYF. CDR3 nucleotide sequence: TGTGCCAGCTCACACCAGGGACAGACTAGCACAGATACGCAGTATTTT.

The CDR3 region has the DNA TGCGCCAGCAGCTTGGATTTCTCGGGGAGCTCCGGGGAGCTGTTTTTT. Encoded protein: CASSLDFSGSSGELFF. V usage is TRBV5-1 and J usage is TRBJ2-2, with a possible D match to TRBD2 (5 bases). This CDR3 is 16 amino acids long. Germline-derived CDR1 and CDR2 are SGHRS and YFSETQ. V dropped 0 bases and J dropped 6 bases, with 15 bases sitting between them.

J is TRBJ2-2 and V is TRBV7-3; possible D gene TRBD2, 6 bases. CDR3 length: 16 amino acids. V was cut by 2 bases and J by 1 base, with 11 bases left in between. Germline CDR1 and CDR2: SGHTA and FQGTGA. Here the CDR3 DNA reads TGTGCCAGCAGCTTACGGGAGCTTCGGAACACCGGGGAGCTGTTTTTT. Translated: CASSLRELRNTGELFF.

The chain combines TRBV4-3 with TRBJ1-4; D uncertain. Between the trimmed V and J ends, which lost 0 bases and 2 bases, there was a span of 10 bases. Germline V CDR1 and CDR2: LGHNA, YSLEER. This CDR3 comprises 16 residues. CDR3 amino acids: CASSQDAVDTNEKLFF. The CDR3 DNA sequence: TGCGCCAGCAGCCAAGATGCAGTCGATACTAATGAAAAACTGTTTTTT.

The rearrangement uses TRBV18 and TRBJ2-3; 11 positions agree with TRBD1. Germline values: CDR1 KGHSH, CDR2 LQKENI. This CDR3 contains 16 residues. V lost 3 bases, J lost 0 bases, and 2 bases stayed unmatched. The CDR3 protein is CASSPGQGVSTDTQYF. In DNA form, the CDR3 reads TGTGCCAGCTCACCGGGACAGGGGGTGAGCACAGATACGCAGTATTTT.

This sequence joins TRBV18 and TRBJ1-4; D gene unclear. The CDR3 consists of 14 residues. CDR1 KGHSH and CDR2 LQKENI come from the germline V gene. Trimming pared 0 bases from V and 8 bases from J, leaving 10 bases between. DNA for the CDR3: TGTGCCAGCTCACCACCGACCACTAGGGAAAAACTGTTTTTT. Translating it yields CASSPPTTREKLFF.

The CDR3 spells CASSIRDRVNTEAFF. The CDR3 nucleotides read TGTGCCAGTAGTATTAGGGACAGAGTGAACACTGAAGCTTTCTTT. The chain combines TRBV19 with TRBJ1-1; 7 nucleotides match TRBD1. The J segment lost 0 bases and the V segment lost 3 bases, leaving 4 bases of the junction unmatched. CDR1 is LNHDA and CDR2 is SQIVND in the germline V gene (reference sequence). There are 15 residues in the CDR3. Full variable domain (rest looked up from reference TRBV19 and TRBJ1-1): DGGITQSPKYLFRKEGQNVTLSCEQNLNHDAMYWYRQDPGQGLRLIYYSQIVNDFQKGDIAEGYSVSREKKESFPLTVTSAQKNPTAFYLCASSIRDRVNTEAFFGQGTRLTVV.

The chain joins TRBV7-3 to TRBJ2-1, with D hard to call. This CDR3 comprises 15 residues. Deletions cut 5 bases from V and 8 bases from J, with 19 bases between. CDR1 and CDR2 (germline): SGHTA, FQGTGA. CDR3 sequence reads: CASSLSEAPRHEQFF. For the CDR3, the DNA is TGTGCCAGCAGCCTATCCGAAGCGCCCCGCCATGAGCAGTTCTTC.

This clone was seen just once. The V and J genes are TRBV5-1 and TRBJ2-7, with D maybe TRBD2 (5 bases). This CDR3 spans 14 amino acids. Trimming shortened V by 0 bases and J by 1 base, and 8 bases separated the two germline ends. Germline-derived CDR1 and CDR2 are SGHRS and YFSETQ. CDR3 nucleotide sequence: TGCGCCAGCAGCTTGGTGACGGGATCCTACGAGCAGTACTTC. Residues: CASSLVTGSYEQYF. The variable domain in full, completed from reference TRBV5-1 and TRBJ2-7, reads KAGVTQTPRYLIKTRGQQVTLSCSPISGHRSVSWYQQTPGQGLQFLFEYFSETQRNKGNFPGRFSGRQFSNSRSEMNVSTLELGDSALYLCASSLVTGSYEQYFGPGTRLTVT.

A single count supports this clone. The genes are TRBV5-1 and TRBJ2-2, with TRBD1 identical over 7 bases. The V and J ends lost 4 bases and 4 bases, in that order; junction bases with no gene match: 7. Per the germline V gene, CDR1 is SGHRS and CDR2 is YFSETQ. This CDR3 is built from 15 residues. The CDR3 protein is CASSGGQVPTGELFF. CDR3 in DNA: TGCGCCAGCAGCGGTGGACAGGTCCCCACCGGGGAGCTGTTTTTT.

This clone was picked up one time. The V gene is TRBV28, the J gene TRBJ1-6, with TRBD1 matching 7 bases. With 6 bases clipped from V and 1 base from J, the junction kept 9 bases outside the gene matches. The CDR3 is made up of 17 amino acids. CDR1 MDHEN and CDR2 SYDVKM come from the germline V gene. CDR3 DNA sequence: TGTGCCAGCAGGCGGGACAGTTCGTGGTCCTATAATTCACCCCTCCACTTT. Residues: CASRRDSSWSYNSPLHF.

The chain combines TRBV25-1 with TRBJ2-2; 8 bases align to TRBD1. The CDR3 consists of 16 residues. Germline V CDR1 and CDR2: MGHDK, SYGVNS. V shed 3 bases, J shed 0 bases, and the junction held 3 bases outside the gene matches. The CDR3 DNA sequence: TGTGCCAGCAGTGACTCGACAGGGGCGAACACCGGGGAGCTGTTTTTT. Encoded protein: CASSDSTGANTGELFF.

This rearrangement joins TRBV10-3 to TRBJ1-2; 7 bases fit TRBD1. J gave up 4 bases and V 8 bases, and 1 base lay outside the gene matches. Germline lookup yields CDR1 ENHRY and CDR2 SYGVKD. This CDR3 has 11 amino acids. Written as DNA, the CDR3 is TGTGCCATCGGGGACAGCTATGGCTACACCTTC. Encoded protein: CAIGDSYGYTF.

The rearrangement uses TRBV15 and TRBJ2-4; D might be TRBD2 (5 bases). Germline values: CDR1 LNHNV, CDR2 YYDKDF (reference sequence). This CDR3 is 13 amino acids long. Trimming stripped 4 bases from V and 4 bases from J, with 8 bases between. This CDR3 reads CATSKSGKNIQYF. In DNA form, the CDR3 reads TGTGCCACCAGCAAAAGCGGAAAAAACATTCAGTACTTC.

This chain connects TRBV19 to TRBJ2-7, with 13 bases aligning to TRBD2. This CDR3 contains 17 residues. Germline CDR1 reads LNHDA; CDR2 reads SQIVND (reference sequence). With 1 base clipped from V and 6 bases from J, the junction kept 9 bases outside the gene matches. Here the CDR3 DNA reads TGTGCCAGTAGTATAGGACTAGCGGGAGGACGTCTGTCCGAGCAGTACTTC. Translation gives CASSIGLAGGRLSEQYF.

This clone has a handful of counts. V usage is TRBV4-2 and J usage is TRBJ2-2; no clear D. The CDR3 extends over 14 amino acids. Looked up from germline, CDR1 is LGHNA and CDR2 is YNFKEQ. V lost 0 bases and J 6 bases, leaving 8 bases between the germline ends. Here the CDR3 DNA reads TGTGCCAGCAGCCAAGAGAATCTAGCCGGGGAGCTGTTTTTT. Translation: CASSQENLAGELFF.

The chain links TRBV6-1 to TRBJ1-3; no clear D gene. The V end was cut by 3 bases, the J end by 6 bases, with 18 bases between. The CDR3 spans 16 residues. Per the germline V gene, CDR1 is MNHNS and CDR2 is SASEGT. CDR3 amino acids: CASSDRAWGGINTIYF. In DNA, the CDR3 is TGTGCCAGCAGTGACCGTGCTTGGGGAGGGATAAACACCATATATTTT.

This clone was observed a handful of times. The rearrangement links TRBV6-5 to TRBJ1-5; D is uncertain. Trimming shortened V by 0 bases and J by 6 bases, and 6 bases separated the two germline ends. Germline V CDR1 and CDR2: MNHEY, SVGAGI. The CDR3 length is 13 residues. The CDR3 spells CASSYSIGQPQHF. In nucleotides, the CDR3 is TGTGCCAGCAGTTACTCGATCGGTCAGCCCCAGCATTTT.

The chain carries TRBV11-3 and TRBJ2-7; 9 bases map to TRBD1. The J segment lost 7 bases and the V segment lost 5 bases, leaving 3 bases of the junction unmatched. Looked up from germline, CDR1 is SGHNT and CDR2 is YENEEA. This CDR3 region has 12 residues. CDR3 protein: CASSGTGREQYF. As DNA, the CDR3 is TGTGCCAGCAGCGGGACAGGGAGGGAGCAGTACTTC.